Each of the 2 T cell receptor beta chains below was sequenced from the same sample in a study of regulatory T cells in long-lasting Graves disease. The time point: newly diagnosed GD, antithyroid drugs for less than 3 months. The TCR library was prepared using RNA isolated from PBMCs. Arm-PCR of CDR3 regions with iRepertoire HTBI primers generated TCR beta libraries. TCRdb ran MiXCR on the multiplex PCR reads and lists one entry per CDR3 protein. The sample carries 550,000 or so distinct CDR3 sequences, approximately 12% recorded once. In addition, the sample was reused for a study of T cells in Graves' hyperthyroidism and ophthalmopathy.

The specimen comprised peripheral blood mononuclear cells (PBMCs), sampled at new diagnosis, from a patient treated with antithyroid drugs. The receptors here all came from a woman aged 25 to 39 with Graves disease.

This clonotype was counted between two and nine times. The chain is built from TRBV28 and TRBJ2-7; 10 bases fit TRBD2. CDR3 length: 16 amino acids. CDR1 MDHEN and CDR2 SYDVKM come from the germline V gene. Trimming cost V 5 bases and J 6 bases; bases outside gene matches: 13. The CDR3: CASSHLLQREGREQYF. Written as DNA, the CDR3 is TGTGCCAGCAGTCACCTACTACAGCGGGAGGGGCGCGAGCAGTACTTC.

This clonotype was detected many times. The CDR3 sequence is CASSLVGGQYEQYF. The CDR3 DNA is TGTGCCAGCAGCTTAGTGGGAGGGCAGTACGAGCAGTACTTC. This chain links TRBV11-1 with TRBJ2-7, with 7 nucleotides matching TRBD2. Trimming took 1 base from V and 4 from J; bases not matched to a gene: 4. The CDR3 has 14 amino acids. Germline values: CDR1 SGHAT, CDR2 FQDESV (reference sequence).